Sequencing of this T cell receptor beta chain was carried out in a study of long-term antiretroviral therapy in people with HIV (dated by TCRdb to the early 2020s). With regard to the full study: The earliest samples were collected roughly a decade before the 2015 WHO recommendation for immediate ART, at a time when ART was usually postponed until CD4 counts fell. A retrospective serial study tested whether changes in peripheral blood TRB repertoire composition and diversity were associated with ART initiation and durable HIV suppression. From fewer than 35 adults with confirmed HIV infection, the cohort provided 150 to 200 cryopreserved PBMC samples, gathered serially across a mean of approximately six years (range 1-12). Among the approximately 30 participants with HIV, eleven to twelve were female. No cross-contamination during QIAcube processing was seen in test extractions of a monoclonal T-cell line run alongside roughly 35 polyclonal samples. Broader findings and caveats from the paper: CDR3 length ranges in HIV repertoires were narrower than in controls, and network structure suggested an antigen-experienced repertoire with only a slight naive shift after ART. Because cell numbers in pre-ART samples were limited, unsorted PBMC were profiled instead of sorted CD4+ and CD8+ T cells. Expanded TRB clones identified before ART initiation dominated the repertoire at all time points, although this dominance fluctuated and declined in many PLHIV after ART. Inferences about post-ART repertoire changes were limited because no data were available on ART adherence, viral resistance or therapy changes. The samples were dated from about 2003 to 2017, and the ART regimens that were used may be less effective than current ART regimens. Because PBMC availability was limited, only the TCR beta chain was sequenced, with no alpha chain pairing. Starting ART was linked to a significant rise in TRB diversity, yet even with long-term ART the diversity remained significantly lower than in transplant donor controls.

The immunoSEQ hsTCRB v3.0 assay was used at survey level resolution to sequence the TRB variable region. A depth of roughly 40,000-55,000 T-cell genomes per sample was targeted for TRB sequencing. An Illumina MiSeq with a v3 150-cycle kit was used to sequence the pooled TRB libraries. The published analysis was carried out like this. Repertoire analysis ran in R within a reproducible Nextflow workflow covering QC, data transformation and analysis. LymphoSeq2, an R package for AIRR-Seq data exploration, was used to implement custom analyses. A handful of samples that produced fewer than 5000 total TRB sequences were removed, so some 190 HIV repertoires were analyzed. Among the roughly 200 retained HIV repertoires, 55 to 65 were collected before ART initiation and around 130 after ART initiation. Repertoires were downsampled to 5000 TRB nucleotide sequences, with summary statistics averaged over 100 downsampling iterations. TRB sequences were retained for analysis only if CDR3 regions of at least seven amino acids were present. A Shannon entropy-derived clonality score and the Gini coefficient were used to measure diversity. In repertoire networks, the top 5000 CDR3 amino acid sequences were linked whenever an edit distance of one separated two sequences. For TRB CDR3 amino acid sequences, GLIPH2 was used to predict antigen specificity groups and MHC restriction. Known CMV, EBV, HIV or tissue antigen associations were flagged by matching CDR3 amino acid sequences against VDJdb and McPAS-TCR. Pre-ART, post-ART and control groups were compared with Wilcoxon signed-rank tests and Holm-Bonferroni correction. Not all clones reach the TCRdb copy of this immuneACCESS table, which keeps in-frame sequences only. Checked studies attribute under half of the gap to unresolved V genes and leave the rest unexplained. The DNA was the basis for D and trimming; V, J and clone size are from that table. This sample comprises some 30,000 clones, roughly 85% of them detected only once. The ten largest clones take up around 4.4% of the sample.

Inclusion was restricted to participants for whom at least one PBMC sample before ART initiation and at least two post-ART samples were available. Treatment was received in the United States of America by all participants with HIV. Before DNA extraction, cryopreserved samples of roughly 1-10 million PBMC were thawed and washed. At the time of the earliest PBMC sample for each participant with HIV, ages ranged from about 23 to 60 years. PBMC samples were contributed by each participant from 1-4 timepoints before ART initiation and 2-8 timepoints after ART initiation, with a median of 7 samples. Serial HIV viral load, CD4+ T-cell count, ART history and demographic data were obtained for every participant. Genomic DNA was extracted from unsorted PBMC with a Qiagen kit on a QIAcube, with processing performed in batches of 12 samples. About this clone: The antigen it recognizes is unknown. No per-base quality is available; no much larger clone lies one base away.

CDR1 SGHRS and CDR2 YFSETQ are derived from the germline V gene. Measured from the cysteine to the phenylalanine, the CDR3 is 16 residues long. The read is trimmed to its CDR3 DNA, 48 bases read in frame from base 1. Trimming costs V 0 bases and J 0 bases, and their ends lie 13 bases apart. The clonotype comes from a young man with HIV. The chain joins TRBV5-1 to TRBJ2-7; the D element might be TRBD1 or TRBD2, as each aligns at 5 bases. The specimen was unsorted PBMCs, collected roughly 3.3 years after starting antiretroviral therapy. The CDR3 reads CASSLALAGSSYEQYF. DNA sequence: TGCGCCAGCAGCTTGGCCCTGGCAGGGAGCTCCTACGAGCAGTACTTC. With the portions outside the CDR3 filled from the reference TRBV5-1 and TRBJ2-7 genes, the complete variable region becomes KAGVTQTPRYLIKTRGQQVTLSCSPISGHRSVSWYQQTPGQGLQFLFEYFSETQRNKGNFPGRFSGRQFSNSRSEMNVSTLELGDSALYLCASSLALAGSSYEQYFGPGTRLTVT.